The rows below give T cell receptor beta chains drawn from one sample of a study of blood T cell repertoires in COVID-19. Clones were read by immunoSEQ multiplex PCR, and TCRdb kept only the in-frame ones, dropping some. The data contain 250,000 to 350,000 clones, approximately 86% of them singletons. The sample taken for sequencing was peripheral blood. The receptors derive from a man aged 18-30 years with active or convalescent COVID-19. CDR3s include the opening cysteine and the closing phenylalanine or tryptophan. A D gene is named only where the DNA matches it firmly. Size is stated for part of the rows, as once, few or many counts, or as a class when the clone is expanded.

J gene: TRBJ1-1
CDR3 length: 12
clone size: -
V gene: TRBV14
D gene: -
CDR3 DNA: TGTGCCAGCAGTAGATCGAACACTGAAGCTTTCTTT
CDR3 protein: CASSRSNTEAFF

J gene: TRBJ2-7
CDR3 length: 16
clone size: -
V gene: TRBV6-5
D gene: -
CDR3 DNA: TGTGCCAGCAGTTACTATGGGGCGGGATACTCCTACGAGCAGTACTTC
CDR3 protein: CASSYYGAGYSYEQYF

J gene: TRBJ2-5
CDR3 length: 15
clone size: -
V gene: TRBV29-1
D gene: -
CDR3 DNA: TGCAGCGTTGGAATGGCGGGTGGAACCCCAGAGACCCAGTACTTC
CDR3 protein: CSVGMAGGTPETQYF

J gene: TRBJ2-2
CDR3 length: 16
clone size: -
V gene: TRBV9
D gene: TRBD2
CDR3 DNA: TGTGCCAGCAGCGTAAGCGGGGCCCTCTACACCGGGGAGCTGTTTTTT
CDR3 protein: CASSVSGALYTGELFF

J gene: TRBJ1-1
CDR3 length: 15
clone size: -
V gene: TRBV5-1
D gene: TRBD1
CDR3 DNA: TGCGCCAGCAGCTTGCATAGGACAGGGGACACTGAAGCTTTCTTT
CDR3 protein: CASSLHRTGDTEAFF

J gene: TRBJ1-2
CDR3 length: 15
clone size: -
V gene: TRBV28
D gene: TRBD1
CDR3 DNA: TGTGCCAGCAGTCCCCGCGGGACAGGGTACTATGGCTACACCTTC
CDR3 protein: CASSPRGTGYYGYTF

J gene: TRBJ1-1
CDR3 length: 12
clone size: -
V gene: TRBV7-9
D gene: -
CDR3 DNA: TGTGCCAGCACTTGGTTGGCCACTGAAGCTTTCTTT
CDR3 protein: CASTWLATEAFF

J gene: TRBJ1-1
CDR3 length: 12
clone size: -
V gene: TRBV7-9
D gene: -
CDR3 DNA: TGTGCCAGCAGCTTAGACGGGACTGAAGCTTTCTTT
CDR3 protein: CASSLDGTEAFF

J gene: TRBJ2-4
CDR3 length: 21
clone size: -
V gene: TRBV4-1
D gene: TRBD1
CDR3 DNA: TGCGCCAGCAGCCAAGTCCCAATTGGGTCGGGACAGGTCGTAGCCAAAAACATTCAGTACTTC
CDR3 protein: CASSQVPIGSGQVVAKNIQYF

J gene: TRBJ1-5
CDR3 length: 15
clone size: -
V gene: TRBV7-8
D gene: -
CDR3 DNA: TGTGCCAGCACCGCCGCGGGGAATAGCAATCAGCCCCAGCATTTT
CDR3 protein: CASTAAGNSNQPQHF

J gene: TRBJ1-5
CDR3 length: 14
clone size: -
V gene: TRBV20-1
D gene: -
CDR3 DNA: TGCAGTGCTAGTGTGGGGGGGGGCAATCAGCCCCAGCATTTT
CDR3 protein: CSASVGGGNQPQHF

J gene: TRBJ1-2
CDR3 length: 14
clone size: few
V gene: TRBV7-9
D gene: -
CDR3 DNA: TGTGCCAGCAGCAAGGACAGTCACGTTGGTGGCTACACCTTC
CDR3 protein: CASSKDSHVGGYTF

J gene: TRBJ1-2
CDR3 length: 11
clone size: -
V gene: TRBV6-5
D gene: TRBD1
CDR3 DNA: TGTGCCGCGGGACAGGAGTATGGCTACACCTTC
CDR3 protein: CAAGQEYGYTF

J gene: TRBJ1-2
CDR3 length: 14
clone size: -
V gene: TRBV19
D gene: TRBD1
CDR3 DNA: TGTGCCAGTAGTATGCCGGGACAGCTCGTAGGCTACACCTTC
CDR3 protein: CASSMPGQLVGYTF

J gene: TRBJ2-1
CDR3 length: 16
clone size: -
V gene: TRBV28
D gene: -
CDR3 DNA: TGTGCCAGCAGTTTATGGGGCAGTAACCGTGAAGATGAGCAGTTCTTC
CDR3 protein: CASSLWGSNREDEQFF

J gene: TRBJ2-1
CDR3 length: 16
clone size: -
V gene: TRBV18
D gene: TRBD2
CDR3 DNA: TGTGCCAGCTCGCCAAAGCGGGGGGGATCTACCAATGAGCAGTTCTTC
CDR3 protein: CASSPKRGGSTNEQFF

J gene: TRBJ2-2
CDR3 length: 16
clone size: -
V gene: TRBV12-5
D gene: TRBD1
CDR3 DNA: TGTGCTAGTGGTTTGGCCACAGGGGGCGGAACCGGGGAGCTGTTTTTT
CDR3 protein: CASGLATGGGTGELFF

J gene: TRBJ1-2
CDR3 length: 15
clone size: -
V gene: TRBV18
D gene: TRBD1
CDR3 DNA: TGTGCCAGCTCACCGGGACAGGGGGCTTCACATGGCTACACCTTC
CDR3 protein: CASSPGQGASHGYTF

J gene: TRBJ2-7
CDR3 length: 14
clone size: -
V gene: TRBV27
D gene: TRBD2
CDR3 DNA: TGTGCCAGCAGACGACTAGCGGGGATCTACGAGCAGTACTTC
CDR3 protein: CASRRLAGIYEQYF

J gene: TRBJ2-2
CDR3 length: 14
clone size: -
V gene: TRBV27
D gene: TRBD2
CDR3 DNA: TGTGCCAGCAGAATACTAGCGACTGACGGGGAGCTGTTTTTT
CDR3 protein: CASRILATDGELFF